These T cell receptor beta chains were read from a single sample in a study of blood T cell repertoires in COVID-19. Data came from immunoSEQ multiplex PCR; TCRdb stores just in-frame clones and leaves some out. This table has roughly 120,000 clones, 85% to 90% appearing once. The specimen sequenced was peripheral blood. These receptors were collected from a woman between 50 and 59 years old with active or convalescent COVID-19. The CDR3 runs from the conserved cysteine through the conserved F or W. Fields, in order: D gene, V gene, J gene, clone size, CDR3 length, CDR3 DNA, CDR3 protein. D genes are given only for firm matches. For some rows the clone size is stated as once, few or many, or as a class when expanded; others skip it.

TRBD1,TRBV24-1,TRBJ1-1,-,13,TGTGCCACCAGTGACTCCGGGACAGGGAGGGCTTTCTTT,CATSDSGTGRAFF
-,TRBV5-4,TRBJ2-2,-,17,TGTGCCAGCAGCTTGAAACTGTACGGGTCGAACACCGGGGAGCTGTTTTTT,CASSLKLYGSNTGELFF
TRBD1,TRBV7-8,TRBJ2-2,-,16,TGTGCCAGCAGCTTAACGGCAGGGGGAAGGGCCGGGGAGCTGTTTTTT,CASSLTAGGRAGELFF
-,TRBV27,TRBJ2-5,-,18,TGTGCCAGCAGTCCTCGGGGGGCGGCGGGAGAGGGTGGAGAGACCCAGTACTTC,CASSPRGAAGEGGETQYF
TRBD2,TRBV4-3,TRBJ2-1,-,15,TGCGCCAGCAGCGGGACTAGTGGGGGCTACAATGAGCAGTTCTTC,CASSGTSGGYNEQFF
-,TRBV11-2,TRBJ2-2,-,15,TGTGCCAGCAGCTTATGGACTGCTAACACCGGGGAGCTGTTTTTT,CASSLWTANTGELFF
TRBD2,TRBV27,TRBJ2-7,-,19,TGTGCCAGCAGTTTGTTAACCACTACTAGCGGGCGGCCTTGGGAGGAGCAGTACTTC,CASSLLTTTSGRPWEEQYF
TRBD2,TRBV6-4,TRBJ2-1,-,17,TGTGCCAGCAGTCCAAGCGGTGGCGGGAGGTCCTACAATGAGCAGTTCTTC,CASSPSGGGRSYNEQFF
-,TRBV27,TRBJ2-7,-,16,TGTGCCAGCAGTCCCAGCGCCGCGGGGTCTAACTACGAGCAGTACTTC,CASSPSAAGSNYEQYF
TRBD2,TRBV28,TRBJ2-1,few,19,TGTGCCAGCAGTTCCCAACCCGGGACTAGCGGGAGGGCGGGGAATGAGCAGTTCTTC,CASSSQPGTSGRAGNEQFF
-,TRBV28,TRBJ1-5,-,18,TGTGCCAGCAGATCCATACACGCTTTGGGGGGGAGGAATCAGCCCCAGCATTTT,CASRSIHALGGRNQPQHF
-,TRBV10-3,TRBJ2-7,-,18,TGTGCCATCAGTGAGGGGTACCCTCGACAGGAGCAACTTTACGAGCAGTACTTC,CAISEGYPRQEQLYEQYF
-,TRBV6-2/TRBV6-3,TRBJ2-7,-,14,TGTGCCAGCAGTGCATACGGGGGGCAATACGAGCAGTACTTC,CASSAYGGQYEQYF
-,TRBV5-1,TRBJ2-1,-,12,TGCGCCAGCAGCCAGGGGAGGGACGAGCAGTTCTTC,CASSQGRDEQFF
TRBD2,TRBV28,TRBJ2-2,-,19,TGTGCCAGCAGCCAAGGACTAGCGGATCGAGACTTAAACACCGGGGAGCTGTTTTTT,CASSQGLADRDLNTGELFF